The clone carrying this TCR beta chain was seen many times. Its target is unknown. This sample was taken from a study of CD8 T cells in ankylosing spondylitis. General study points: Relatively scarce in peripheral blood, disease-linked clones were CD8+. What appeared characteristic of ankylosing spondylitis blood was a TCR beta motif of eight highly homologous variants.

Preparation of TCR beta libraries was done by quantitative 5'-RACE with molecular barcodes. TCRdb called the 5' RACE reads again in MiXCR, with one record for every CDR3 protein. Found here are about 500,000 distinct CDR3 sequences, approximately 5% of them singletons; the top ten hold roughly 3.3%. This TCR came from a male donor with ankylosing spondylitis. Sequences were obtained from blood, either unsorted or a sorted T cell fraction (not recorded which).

The CDR3 sequence: CASKLGRLNTEAFF. Written as DNA, the CDR3 is TGTGCCAGCAAATTAGGACGGTTGAACACTGAAGCTTTCTTT. The V gene is TRBV27, the J gene TRBJ1-1; D remains ambiguous. The germline CDR1 and CDR2 sequences are MNHEY and SMNVEV (reference sequence). The CDR3 extends over 14 amino acids. Trimming removed 7 bases from V and 0 bases from J, with 12 bases in between.